This T cell receptor beta chain was retrieved from a study of cytomegalovirus exposure and HLA in healthy donors. Notes on the study in general: The study put 150 to 200 TCR beta chains on its list as cytomegalovirus-associated. High specificity and sensitivity for cytomegalovirus status were reported for the classifier. TCR beta sequences reportedly predicted most subjects' HLA-A and HLA-B alleles accurately.

With 60 Vbeta and 13 Jbeta primers, the PCR was carried out. Profiling relied on immunoSEQ multiplex PCR, and the TCRdb table lists in-frame clones only, not all of them. The table has about 170,000 clones, about three quarters seen once. Concerning this clone: Its cognate antigen is unknown.

V lost 2 bases, J lost 5 bases, and 5 bases stayed unmatched. The CDR3 contains 15 residues. CDR1 and CDR2 from the germline V gene are MNHNS and SASEGT. This sequence originates from a female donor in good health and CMV-seronegative. The chain employs TRBV6-1 and TRBJ2-2, with 7 bases lining up with TRBD1. The sequenced sample consisted of PBMCs. The CDR3 region has the DNA TGTGCCAGCAGTGAAAGGGGGCGCGGGACCGGGGAGCTGTTTTTT. Translation: CASSERGRGTGELFF.